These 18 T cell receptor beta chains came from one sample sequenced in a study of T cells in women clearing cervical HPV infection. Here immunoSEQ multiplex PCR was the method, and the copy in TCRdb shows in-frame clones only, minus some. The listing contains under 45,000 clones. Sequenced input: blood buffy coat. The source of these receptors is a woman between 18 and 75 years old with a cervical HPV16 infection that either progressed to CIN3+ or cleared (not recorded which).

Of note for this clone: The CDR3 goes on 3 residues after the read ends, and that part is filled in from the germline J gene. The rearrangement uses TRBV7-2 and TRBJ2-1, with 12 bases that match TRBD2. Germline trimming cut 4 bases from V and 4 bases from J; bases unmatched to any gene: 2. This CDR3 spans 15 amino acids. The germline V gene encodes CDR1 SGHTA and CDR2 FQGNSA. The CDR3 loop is CASSSSGRGYNEQFF. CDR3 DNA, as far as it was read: TGTGCCAGCAGCTCTAGCGGGAGGGGGTACAATGAG.

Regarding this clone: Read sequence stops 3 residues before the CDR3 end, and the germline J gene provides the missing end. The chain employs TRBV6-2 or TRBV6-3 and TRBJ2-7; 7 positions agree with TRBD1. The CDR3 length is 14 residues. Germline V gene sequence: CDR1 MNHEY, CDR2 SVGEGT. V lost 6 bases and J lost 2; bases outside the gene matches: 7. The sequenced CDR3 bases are TGTGCCAGCAGCCGAAGACAGGGAACCTACGAG. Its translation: CASSRRQGTYE. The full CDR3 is CASSRRQGTYEQYF.

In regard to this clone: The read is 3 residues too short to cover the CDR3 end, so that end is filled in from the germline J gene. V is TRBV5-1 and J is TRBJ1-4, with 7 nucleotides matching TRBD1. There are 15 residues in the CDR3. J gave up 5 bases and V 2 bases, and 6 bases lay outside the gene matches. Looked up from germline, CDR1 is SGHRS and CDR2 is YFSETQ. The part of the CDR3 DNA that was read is TGCGCCAGCAGCTTTTTAGGGACAGACAATGAAAAA. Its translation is CASSFLGTDNEK. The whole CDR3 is CASSFLGTDNEKLFF. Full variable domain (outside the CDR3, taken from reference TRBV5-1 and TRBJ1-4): KAGVTQTPRYLIKTRGQQVTLSCSPISGHRSVSWYQQTPGQGLQFLFEYFSETQRNKGNFPGRFSGRQFSNSRSEMNVSTLELGDSALYLCASSFLGTDNEKLFFGSGTQLSVL.

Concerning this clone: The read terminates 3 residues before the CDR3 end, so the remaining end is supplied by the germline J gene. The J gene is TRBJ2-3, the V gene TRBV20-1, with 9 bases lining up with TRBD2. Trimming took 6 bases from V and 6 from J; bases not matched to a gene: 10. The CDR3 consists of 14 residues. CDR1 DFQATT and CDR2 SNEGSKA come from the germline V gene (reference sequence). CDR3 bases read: TGCAGTGCCTTAGCGGGAGTGGTAGGGGATACG. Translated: CSALAGVVGDT. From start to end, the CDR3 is CSALAGVVGDTQYF.

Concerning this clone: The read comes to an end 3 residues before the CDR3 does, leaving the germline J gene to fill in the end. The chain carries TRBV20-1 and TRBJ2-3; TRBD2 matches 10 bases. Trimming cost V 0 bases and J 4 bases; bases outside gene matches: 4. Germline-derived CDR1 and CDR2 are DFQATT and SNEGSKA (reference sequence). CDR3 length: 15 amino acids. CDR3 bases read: TGCAGTGCTAGAGACAGCGGGGGGGCGTCAGATACG. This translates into CSARDSGGASDT. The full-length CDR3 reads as CSARDSGGASDTQYF.

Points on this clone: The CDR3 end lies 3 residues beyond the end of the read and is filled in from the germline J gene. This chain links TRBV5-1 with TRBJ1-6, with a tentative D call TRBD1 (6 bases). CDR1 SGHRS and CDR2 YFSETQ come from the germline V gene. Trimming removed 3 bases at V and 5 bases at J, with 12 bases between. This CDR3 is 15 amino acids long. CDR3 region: CASSSWTADNSPLHF. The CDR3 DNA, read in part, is TGCGCCAGCAGCTCTTGGACAGCCGATAATTCACCC.

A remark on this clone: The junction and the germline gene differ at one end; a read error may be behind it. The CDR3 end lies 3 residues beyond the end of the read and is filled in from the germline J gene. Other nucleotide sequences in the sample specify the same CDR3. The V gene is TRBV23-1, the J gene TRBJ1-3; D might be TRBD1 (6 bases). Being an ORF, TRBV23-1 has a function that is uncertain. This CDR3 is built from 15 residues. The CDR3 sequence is CASRHRAWGGNTIYF. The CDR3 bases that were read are TGCGCCAGCAGGCACAGGGCCTGGGGTGGAAACACT.

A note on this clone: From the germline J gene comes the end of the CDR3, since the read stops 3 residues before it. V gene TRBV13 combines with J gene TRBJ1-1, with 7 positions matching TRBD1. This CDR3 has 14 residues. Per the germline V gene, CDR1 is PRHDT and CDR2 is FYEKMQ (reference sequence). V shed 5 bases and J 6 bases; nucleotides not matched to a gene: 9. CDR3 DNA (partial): TGTGCCAGCAGCCTTGACAGGGTCCTACCTGAA. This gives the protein CASSLDRVLPE. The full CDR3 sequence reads CASSLDRVLPEAFF.

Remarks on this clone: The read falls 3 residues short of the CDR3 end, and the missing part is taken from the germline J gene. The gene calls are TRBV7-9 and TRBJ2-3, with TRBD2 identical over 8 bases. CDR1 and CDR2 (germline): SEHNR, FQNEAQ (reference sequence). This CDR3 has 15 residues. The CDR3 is CASRPPGRGGETQYF. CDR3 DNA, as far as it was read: TGTGCCAGCCGCCCCCCGGGACGGGGGGGAGAGACG.

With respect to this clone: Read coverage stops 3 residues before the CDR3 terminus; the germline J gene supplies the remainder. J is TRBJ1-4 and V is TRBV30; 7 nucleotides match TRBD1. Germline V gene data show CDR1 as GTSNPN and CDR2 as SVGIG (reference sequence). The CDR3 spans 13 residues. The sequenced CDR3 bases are TGTGCCTGGAGTGTAGGGGGCAATTCACCA. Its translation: CAWSVGGNSP. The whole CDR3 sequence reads CAWSVGGNSPLFF.

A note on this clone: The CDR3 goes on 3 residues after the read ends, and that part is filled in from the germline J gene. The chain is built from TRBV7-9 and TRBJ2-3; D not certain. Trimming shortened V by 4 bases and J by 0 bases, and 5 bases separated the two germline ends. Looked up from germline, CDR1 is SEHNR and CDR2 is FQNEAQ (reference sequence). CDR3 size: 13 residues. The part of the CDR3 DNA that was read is TGTGCCAGCAGCTCGACTAGCACAGATACG. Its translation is CASSSTSTDT. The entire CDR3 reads CASSSTSTDTQYF. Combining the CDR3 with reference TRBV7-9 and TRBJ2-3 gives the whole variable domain DTGVSQNPRHKITKRGQNVTFRCDPISEHNRLYWYRQTLGQGPEFLTYFQNEAQLEKSRLLSDRFSAERPKGSFSTLEIQRTEQGDSAMYLCASSSTSTDTQYFGPGTRLTVL.

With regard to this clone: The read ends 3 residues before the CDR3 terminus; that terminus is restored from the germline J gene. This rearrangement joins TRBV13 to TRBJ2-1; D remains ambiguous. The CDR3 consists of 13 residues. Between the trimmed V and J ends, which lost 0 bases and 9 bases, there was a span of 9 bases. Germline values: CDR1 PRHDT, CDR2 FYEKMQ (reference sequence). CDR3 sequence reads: CASSLGRGIEQFF. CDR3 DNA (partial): TGTGCCAGCAGCTTAGGCCGCGGCATTGAG.

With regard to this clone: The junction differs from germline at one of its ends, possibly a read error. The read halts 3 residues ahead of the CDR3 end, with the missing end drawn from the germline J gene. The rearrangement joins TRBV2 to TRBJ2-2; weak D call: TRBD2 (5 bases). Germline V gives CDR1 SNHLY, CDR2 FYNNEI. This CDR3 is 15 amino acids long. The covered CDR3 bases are TGTGCCAGCAATGAAATCGGGGCGAACACCGGGGAG. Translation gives CASNEIGANTGE. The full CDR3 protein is CASNEIGANTGELFF.

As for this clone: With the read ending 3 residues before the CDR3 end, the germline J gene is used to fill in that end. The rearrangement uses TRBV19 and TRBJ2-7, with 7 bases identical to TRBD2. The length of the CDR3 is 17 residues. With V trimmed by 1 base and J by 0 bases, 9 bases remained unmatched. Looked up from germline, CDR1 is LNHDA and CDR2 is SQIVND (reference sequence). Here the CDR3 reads CASSIAPPLAASYEQYF. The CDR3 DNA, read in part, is TGTGCCAGTAGTATAGCTCCTCCGCTAGCGGCCTCCTACGAG.

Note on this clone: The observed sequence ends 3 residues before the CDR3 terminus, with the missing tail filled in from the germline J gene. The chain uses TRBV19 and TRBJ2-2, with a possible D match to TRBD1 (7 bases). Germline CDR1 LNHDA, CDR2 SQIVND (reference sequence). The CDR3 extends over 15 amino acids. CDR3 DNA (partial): TGTGCCAGTAGTTCATTAAGCAGGGGGGAGGAAAAG. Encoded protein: CASSSLSRGEEK. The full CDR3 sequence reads CASSSLSRGEEKLFF.

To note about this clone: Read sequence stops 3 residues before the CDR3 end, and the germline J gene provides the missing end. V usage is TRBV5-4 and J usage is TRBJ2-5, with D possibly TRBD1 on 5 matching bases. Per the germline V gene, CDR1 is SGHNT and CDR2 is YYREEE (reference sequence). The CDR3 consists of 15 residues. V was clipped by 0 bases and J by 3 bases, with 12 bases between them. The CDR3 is CASSLGQGVKETQYF. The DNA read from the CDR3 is TGTGCCAGCAGCTTGGGACAAGGGGTCAAAGAGACC.

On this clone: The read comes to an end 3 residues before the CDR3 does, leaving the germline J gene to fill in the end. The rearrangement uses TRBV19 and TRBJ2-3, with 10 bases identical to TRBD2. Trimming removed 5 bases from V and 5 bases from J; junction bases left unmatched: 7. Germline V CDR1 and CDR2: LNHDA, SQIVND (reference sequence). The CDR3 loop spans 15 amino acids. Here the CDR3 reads CASSEREGRLDTQYF. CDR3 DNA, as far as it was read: TGTGCCAGTAGTGAGCGGGAGGGCCGGTTAGATACG.

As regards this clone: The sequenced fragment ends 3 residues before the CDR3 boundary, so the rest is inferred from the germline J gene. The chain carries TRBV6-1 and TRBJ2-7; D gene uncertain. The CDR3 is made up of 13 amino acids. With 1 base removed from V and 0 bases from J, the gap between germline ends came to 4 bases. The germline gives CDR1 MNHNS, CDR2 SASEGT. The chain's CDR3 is CASSEDNSYEQYF. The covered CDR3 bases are TGTGCCAGCAGTGAAGACAACTCCTACGAG.